This T cell receptor (beta chain) was sequenced during a study of cytomegalovirus exposure and HLA in healthy donors. Study results and limitations: It was assumed in the presence/absence analyses that sequencing depth was roughly uniform across donors.

The PCR had 60 Vbeta and 13 Jbeta primers. Repertoires were generated with immunoSEQ multiplex PCR, while TCRdb's copy carries only in-frame clones and drops some. The top ten clones hold about 1.6% of a sample with about 180,000 clones, 82% of them seen once. This clone was detected once. The antigen remains unidentified. Germline V gene lookup returns CDR1 ENHRY and CDR2 SYGVKD. The CDR3 totals 16 residues. Trimming at V came to 5 bases and at J to 3 bases, leaving 7 bases not matched to a gene. This clonotype originated in a man between 35 and 55 years old in good health and CMV-seronegative. Sequenced sample: PBMCs. The chain recombines TRBV10-3 with TRBJ2-7, with TRBD2 identical over 13 bases. CDR3 coding DNA: TGTGCCATCAGTCCGTCCGGGACTAGCGGGGACTACGAGCAGTACTTC. It translates to CAISPSGTSGDYEQYF.